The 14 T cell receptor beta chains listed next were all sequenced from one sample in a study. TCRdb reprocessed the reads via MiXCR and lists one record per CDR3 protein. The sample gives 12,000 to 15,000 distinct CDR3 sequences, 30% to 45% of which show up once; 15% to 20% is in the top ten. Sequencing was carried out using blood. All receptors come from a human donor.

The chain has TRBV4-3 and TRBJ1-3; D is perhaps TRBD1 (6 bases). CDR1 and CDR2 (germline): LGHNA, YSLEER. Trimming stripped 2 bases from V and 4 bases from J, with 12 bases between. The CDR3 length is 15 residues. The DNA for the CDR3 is TGCGCCAGCAGCCAACTACAGGGAGTAGGAAACACCATATATTTT. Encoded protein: CASSQLQGVGNTIYF.

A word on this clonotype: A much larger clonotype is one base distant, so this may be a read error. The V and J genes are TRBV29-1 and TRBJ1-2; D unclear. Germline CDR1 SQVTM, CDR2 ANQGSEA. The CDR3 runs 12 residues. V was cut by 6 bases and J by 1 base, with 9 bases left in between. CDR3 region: CSVKEVNYGYTF. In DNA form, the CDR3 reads TGCAGCGTGAAAGAGGTTAACTATGGCTACACCTTC.

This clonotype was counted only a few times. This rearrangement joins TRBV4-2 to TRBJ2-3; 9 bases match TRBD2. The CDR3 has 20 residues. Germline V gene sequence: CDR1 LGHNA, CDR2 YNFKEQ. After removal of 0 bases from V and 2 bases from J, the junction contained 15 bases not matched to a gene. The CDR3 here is CASSQDSSSGTLTNTDTQYF. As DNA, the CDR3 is TGTGCCAGCAGCCAAGATTCATCTAGCGGGACCCTAACAAACACAGATACGCAGTATTTT.

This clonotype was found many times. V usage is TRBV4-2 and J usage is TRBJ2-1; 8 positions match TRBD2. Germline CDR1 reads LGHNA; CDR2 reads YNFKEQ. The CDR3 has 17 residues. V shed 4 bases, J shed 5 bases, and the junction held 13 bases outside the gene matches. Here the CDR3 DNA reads TGTGCCAGCAGCCGCCGACTCGGGACTAGTGGGGACAATGAGCAGTTCTTC. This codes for CASSRRLGTSGDNEQFF.

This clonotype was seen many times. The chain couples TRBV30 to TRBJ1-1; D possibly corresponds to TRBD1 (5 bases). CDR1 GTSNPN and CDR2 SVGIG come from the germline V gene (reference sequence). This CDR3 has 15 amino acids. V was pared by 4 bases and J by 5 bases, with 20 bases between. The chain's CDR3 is CAWIWGEGATTEAFF. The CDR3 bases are TGTGCCTGGATTTGGGGCGAAGGGGCAACGACTGAAGCTTTCTTT.

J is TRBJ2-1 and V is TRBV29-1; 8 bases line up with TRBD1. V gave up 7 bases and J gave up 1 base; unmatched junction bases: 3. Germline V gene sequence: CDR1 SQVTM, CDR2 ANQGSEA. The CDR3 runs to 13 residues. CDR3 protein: CSAGTGSYNEQFF. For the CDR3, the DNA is TGCAGCGCCGGGACAGGTTCCTACAATGAGCAGTTCTTC.

This CDR3 is CASSQDGGGITGELFF. CDR3 in DNA: TGCGCCAGCAGCCAAGATGGGGGAGGGATCACCGGGGAGCTGTTTTTT. The V call is TRBV4-1, the J call TRBJ2-2; 7 bases fit TRBD2. The CDR3 runs 16 residues. CDR1 and CDR2 (germline): MGHRA, YSYEKL. The trim removed 0 bases at V and 4 bases at J, leaving 5 bases unmatched.

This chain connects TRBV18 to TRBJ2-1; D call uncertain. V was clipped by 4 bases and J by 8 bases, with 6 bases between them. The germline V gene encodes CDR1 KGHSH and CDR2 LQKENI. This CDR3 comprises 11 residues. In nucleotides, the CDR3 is TGTGCCAGCTCACTTACGGATGAGCAGTTCTTC. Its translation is CASSLTDEQFF.

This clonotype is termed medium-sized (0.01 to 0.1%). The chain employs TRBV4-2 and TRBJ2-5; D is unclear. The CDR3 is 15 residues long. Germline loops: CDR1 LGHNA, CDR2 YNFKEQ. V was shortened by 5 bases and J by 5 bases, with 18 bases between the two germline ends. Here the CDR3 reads CASSKGPKIQETQYF. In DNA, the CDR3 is TGTGCCAGCAGCAAAGGACCGAAGATTCAGGAGACCCAGTACTTC.

The CDR3 DNA reads TGTGCCTGGAGTGGGGCCATGGAGGGATTAAATGAGCAGTTCTTC. Translated, it gives CAWSGAMEGLNEQFF. V and J are TRBV30 and TRBJ2-1; tentative D call: TRBD2 (6 bases). Germline loops: CDR1 GTSNPN, CDR2 SVGIG (reference sequence). This CDR3 comprises 15 residues. Between the trimmed V and J ends, which lost 1 base and 7 bases, there was a span of 17 bases.

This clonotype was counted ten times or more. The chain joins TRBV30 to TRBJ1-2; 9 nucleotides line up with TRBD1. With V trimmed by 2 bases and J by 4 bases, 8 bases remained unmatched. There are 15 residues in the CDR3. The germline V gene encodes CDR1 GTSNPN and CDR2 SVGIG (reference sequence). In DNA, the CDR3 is TGTGCCTGGAGTAAACCCGAACAGGGGGCCTATGGCTACACCTTC. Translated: CAWSKPEQGAYGYTF.

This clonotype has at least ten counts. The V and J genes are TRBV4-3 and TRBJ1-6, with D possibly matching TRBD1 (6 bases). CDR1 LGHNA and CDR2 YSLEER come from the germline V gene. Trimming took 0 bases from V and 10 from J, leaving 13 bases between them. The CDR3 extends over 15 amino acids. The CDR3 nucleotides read TGCGCCAGCAGCCAAGATATTCAGGGGAGCTCACCCCTCCACTTT. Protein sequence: CASSQDIQGSSPLHF.

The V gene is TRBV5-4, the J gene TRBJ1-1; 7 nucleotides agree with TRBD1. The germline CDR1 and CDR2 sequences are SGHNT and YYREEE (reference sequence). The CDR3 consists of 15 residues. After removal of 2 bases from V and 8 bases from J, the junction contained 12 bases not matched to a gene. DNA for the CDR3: TGTGCCAGCAGCTTCCGGGACAGCGACGTTTGGGAAGCTTTCTTT. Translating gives CASSFRDSDVWEAFF.

CDR3 nucleotide sequence: TGCAGCGTTGAAGTGCGGGCAGAGGAATCCAACTACAATGAGCAGTTCTTC. Translated, it gives CSVEVRAEESNYNEQFF. This chain joins TRBV29-1 and TRBJ2-1; D perhaps matches TRBD2 (5 bases). V was clipped by 1 base and J by 3 bases, with 19 bases between them. The germline CDR1 and CDR2 sequences are SQVTM and ANQGSEA. The CDR3 contains 17 residues.